A single sample is the source of the 14 T cell receptor beta chains below, sequenced in a study of identical twins. Using its own MiXCR run on the 5' RACE reads, TCRdb lists one record per CDR3 protein. The table lists 520,000 or so distinct CDR3 sequences, 22% of them singletons. The same specimen was also included in a second study, on T cells expressing NK-cell markers.

Sequenced input: CD4+ T cells sorted from blood. These receptors originate from a woman aged 18-29 years in good health.

The rearrangement uses TRBV10-3 and TRBJ2-3; D may be TRBD1 (5 bases). The CDR3 is 14 amino acids. The ends were cut back, 6 bases at V and 2 bases at J, with 12 bases in the middle. Germline CDR1 and CDR2: ENHRY and SYGVKD. The CDR3 protein is CAIRPDTSTDTQYF. CDR3 coding DNA: TGTGCCATCAGGCCGGACACCTCCACAGATACGCAGTATTTT.

This clonotype was detected only a few times. The CDR3 is CASSEPQGRGTEAFF. The CDR3 region has the DNA TGTGCCAGCAGCGAACCACAGGGTCGAGGGACTGAAGCTTTCTTT. This rearrangement joins TRBV6-1 to TRBJ1-1; D is possibly TRBD1 (6 bases). From germline, CDR1 is MNHNS and CDR2 SASEGT. The CDR3 is 15 residues long. The V end lost 6 bases, the J end lost 5 bases, and 19 bases lay between the germline ends.

There are many counts of this clonotype. The CDR3 nucleotides are TGCAGTGCTAGCGAACAGGCAGATACGCAGTATTTT. Protein product: CSASEQADTQYF. The chain recombines TRBV20-1 with TRBJ2-3; tentatively, D is TRBD1 (5 bases). The CDR3 spans 12 residues. The V gene lost 3 bases and the J gene lost 4 bases, with 8 bases spanning the gap. Looked up from germline, CDR1 is DFQATT and CDR2 is SNEGSKA (reference sequence).

This clonotype was recorded at least ten times. This chain links TRBV25-1 with TRBJ2-1, with D perhaps matching TRBD1 or TRBD2 (6 bases each). The CDR3 spans 18 residues. Per the germline V gene, CDR1 is MGHDK and CDR2 is SYGVNS. V was pared by 4 bases and J by 0 bases, with 19 bases between. The CDR3 is CASSAPRGQGPSYNEQFF. The CDR3 DNA reads as TGTGCCAGCAGTGCCCCTCGGGGGCAGGGCCCCTCCTACAATGAGCAGTTCTTC.

The chain is built from TRBV6-1 and TRBJ2-5; a possible D gene is TRBD2 (6 bases). V dropped 5 bases and J dropped 0 bases, with 10 bases sitting between them. The CDR3 is 14 residues long. Germline CDR1 reads MNHNS; CDR2 reads SASEGT. As DNA, the CDR3 is TGTGCCAGCAGTCCCCGGGGGTACCAAGAGACCCAGTACTTC. As protein: CASSPRGYQETQYF.

This rearrangement joins TRBV4-2 to TRBJ2-7, with no clear D. V was cut by 1 base and J by 6 bases, with 16 bases left in between. This CDR3 has 15 residues. Germline V gives CDR1 LGHNA, CDR2 YNFKEQ. CDR3 nucleotides: TGTGCCAGCAGCCAAGGTTTTCCCCAAGGGTCCGAGCAGTACTTC. Protein sequence: CASSQGFPQGSEQYF.

This chain joins TRBV27 and TRBJ1-1; D uncertain. Germline loops: CDR1 MNHEY, CDR2 SMNVEV (reference sequence). There are 19 residues in the CDR3. Between the trimmed V and J ends, which lost 2 bases and 2 bases, there was a span of 24 bases. Here the CDR3 reads CASSLRSGGRVNGNTEAFF. The CDR3 coding sequence is TGTGCCAGCAGTTTAAGATCGGGAGGGAGGGTGAATGGCAACACTGAAGCTTTCTTT.

The chain uses TRBV20-1 and TRBJ2-7, with 10 bases that match TRBD2. Germline V CDR1 and CDR2: DFQATT, SNEGSKA (reference sequence). The CDR3 consists of 14 residues. Germline trimming cut 4 bases from V and 6 bases from J; bases unmatched to any gene: 9. CDR3 in amino acids: CSATTGTSVTEQYF. The CDR3 DNA is TGCAGTGCTACTACCGGGACTAGCGTGACCGAGCAGTACTTC.

This clonotype was detected a few times. The V gene is TRBV27, the J gene TRBJ1-2, with 7 bases matching TRBD1. The CDR3 is 14 residues long. J gave up 7 bases and V 5 bases, and 10 bases lay outside the gene matches. CDR1 is MNHEY and CDR2 is SMNVEV in the germline V gene (reference sequence). The CDR3 here is CASSPRQGYGGYTF. CDR3 DNA sequence: TGTGCCAGCAGTCCACGACAGGGATATGGTGGCTACACCTTC.

In this sample, this clonotype turned up a few times. The gene calls are TRBV6-4 and TRBJ2-1, with 10 bases lining up with TRBD2. Trimming took 6 bases from V and 6 from J; bases not matched to a gene: 8. CDR1 is MRHNA and CDR2 is SNTAGT in the germline V gene. The CDR3 has 15 amino acids. The CDR3 region has the DNA TGTGCCAGCAGACACAGCGGGAGGGCCGGCAATGAGCAGTTCTTC. Protein: CASRHSGRAGNEQFF.

The sample holds many counts of this clonotype. The V and J genes are TRBV20-1 and TRBJ1-2; 9 bases align to TRBD1. CDR3 size: 15 residues. J lost 3 bases, V lost 5 bases, and 10 bases had no gene match. The germline gives CDR1 DFQATT, CDR2 SNEGSKA (reference sequence). In DNA form, the CDR3 reads TGCAGTGCTCGCGGACAGGGGAGGATTTACTATGGCTACACCTTC. Translating it yields CSARGQGRIYYGYTF.

This clonotype has a count of ten or more. The CDR3 DNA follows: TGTGCCAGCAGTGCACCCGGGACTAGCTACGTGGAGACCCAGTACTTC. Protein product: CASSAPGTSYVETQYF. The rearrangement uses TRBV12-3 or TRBV12-4 and TRBJ2-5; 9 positions match TRBD2. The trim removed 5 bases at V and 5 bases at J, leaving 12 bases unmatched. This CDR3 has 16 amino acids.

This clonotype has a count of ten or more. The chain joins TRBV7-8 to TRBJ1-1, with a possible D match to TRBD1 (5 bases). This CDR3 has 12 residues. V lost 0 bases and J 11 bases, leaving 10 bases between the germline ends. The germline V gene encodes CDR1 SGHVS and CDR2 FQNEAQ. The CDR3 nucleotides read TGTGCCAGCAGCTTAGCGCGGGGGGTGGCTTTCTTT. Translating gives CASSLARGVAFF.

The table lists this clonotype with many counts. Here the CDR3 DNA reads TGTGCCAGCAGGAGCAGGGCGAATCAGCCCCAGCATTTT. It specifies CASRSRANQPQHF. The chain is built from TRBV6-2 or TRBV6-3 and TRBJ1-5; TRBD1 is a possible D gene (5 bases). The V and J ends lost 6 bases and 4 bases respectively, with 10 bases between them. Germline V lookup: CDR1 MNHEY, CDR2 SVGEGT. The CDR3 covers 13 residues.